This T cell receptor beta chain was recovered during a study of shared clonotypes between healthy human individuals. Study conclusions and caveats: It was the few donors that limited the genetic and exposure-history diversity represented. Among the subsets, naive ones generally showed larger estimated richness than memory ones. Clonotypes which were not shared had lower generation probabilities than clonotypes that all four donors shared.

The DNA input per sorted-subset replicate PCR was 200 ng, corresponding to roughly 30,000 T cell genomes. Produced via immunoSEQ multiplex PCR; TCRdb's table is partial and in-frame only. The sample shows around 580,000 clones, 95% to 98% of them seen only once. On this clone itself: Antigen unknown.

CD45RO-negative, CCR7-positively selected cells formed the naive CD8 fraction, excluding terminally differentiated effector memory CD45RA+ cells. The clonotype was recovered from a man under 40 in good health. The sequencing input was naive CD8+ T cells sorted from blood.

The chain's CDR3 is CASRGQGSTYNEQFF. In nucleotides, the CDR3 is TGTGCCAGCAGGGGACAGGGGTCCACCTACAATGAGCAGTTCTTC. The V call is TRBV2, the J call TRBJ2-1; 10 bases line up with TRBD1. V shed 6 bases and J 2 bases; nucleotides not matched to a gene: 4. This CDR3 contains 15 residues. Germline CDR1 SNHLY, CDR2 FYNNEI.